This T cell receptor beta chain was obtained from a study of blood T cell repertoires in COVID-19. Study as a whole: Sources were T cells, B-cell-depleted T cells, or PBMCs; the material itself was cDNA or gDNA.

This clone was observed once. Produced via immunoSEQ multiplex PCR; TCRdb's table is partial and in-frame only. The sample has about 400,000 clones; around 90% are singletons. This CDR3 spans 15 amino acids. V lost 0 bases and J lost 0, with 4 bases in between. Germline V gene sequence: CDR1 SGDLS, CDR2 YYNGEE. Grouping used clinical history reported by participants in a survey and questionnaire. Material for sequencing was PBMCs or T cells enriched from blood (not recorded which). The chain employs TRBV9 and TRBJ2-6; D is uncertain. This TCR was recovered from a woman aged 40 to 49 with acute COVID-19. The CDR3 nucleotides are TGTGCCAGCAGCGTAGGACACTCTGGGGCCAACGTCCTGACTTTC. Translating gives CASSVGHSGANVLTF.